Each of the 21 T cell receptor beta chains below was sequenced from the same sample in a study of long-term antiretroviral therapy in people with HIV. Sequencing used immunoSEQ v3.0 at survey level. Clones were sequenced by immunoSEQ multiplex PCR, and TCRdb holds only the in-frame ones, with some missing. The sample lists about 28,000 clones, 80% to 90% seen once, with 7.5% to 10% in the top ten. The sequencing here drew on unsorted PBMCs, taken 3.2 years before starting antiretroviral therapy. The source of these receptors is a man in his fifties or sixties with HIV.

The CDR3 loop reads CSVVPGLAGGLGTQYF. The CDR3 DNA reads as TGCAGCGTGGTCCCGGGACTAGCGGGAGGGCTGGGGACCCAGTACTTC. The J gene is TRBJ2-5, the V gene TRBV29-1; 16 bases agree with TRBD2. CDR3 length: 16 amino acids. J was trimmed by 7 bases and V by 6 bases; bases with no gene match: 11. Germline V gene data show CDR1 as SQVTM and CDR2 as ANQGSEA.

V gene TRBV1 combines with J gene TRBJ2-7; the table's D call, TRBD2, was not checked against the DNA. TRBV1 is flagged as a pseudogene. CDR3 length equals 15 residues. The CDR3: CTSSQDNDGAYEQYF. CDR3 DNA sequence: TGCACCAGCAGCCAAGATAATGACGGGGCCTACGAGCAGTACTTC.

J is TRBJ2-5 and V is TRBV19, with TRBD1 matching over 7 bases. The J call may be in error: the DNA end matches TRBJ2-7 better. The CDR3 totals 11 residues. The germline V gene has CDR1 LNHDA and CDR2 SQIVND (reference sequence). The CDR3: CASQQGDEQYF. The CDR3 bases are TGTGCCAGTCAGCAGGGGGACGAGCAGTACTTC.

The chain employs TRBV15 and TRBJ1-1; a possible D gene is TRBD1 (5 bases). Germline CDR1 is LNHNV and CDR2 is YYDKDF (reference sequence). CDR3 length: 13 residues. V gave up 5 bases and J gave up 10 bases, with 17 bases separating them. The CDR3 region is CATSLGHDWIAFF. For the CDR3, the DNA is TGTGCCACCAGCCTTGGACACGACTGGATAGCTTTCTTT.

There are a few counts of this clone. The chain links TRBV11-2 to TRBJ2-5; D call uncertain. CDR3 length equals 13 residues. Deletions cut 3 bases from V and 0 bases from J, with 5 bases between. CDR1 is SGHAT and CDR2 is FQNNGV in the germline V gene. The CDR3 DNA follows: TGTGCCAGCAGCTTTTCCCACCAAGAGACCCAGTACTTC. Protein: CASSFSHQETQYF.

The gene calls are TRBV5-1 and TRBJ2-5; unclear D gene. CDR1 SGHRS and CDR2 YFSETQ come from the germline V gene. The CDR3 runs 14 residues. The V end was cut by 0 bases, the J end by 1 base, with 7 bases between. The CDR3, as DNA: TGCGCCAGCAGCTTGGCCACGAGCCAAGAGACCCAGTACTTC. Its translation: CASSLATSQETQYF. Combining the CDR3 with reference TRBV5-1 and TRBJ2-5 gives the whole variable domain KAGVTQTPRYLIKTRGQQVTLSCSPISGHRSVSWYQQTPGQGLQFLFEYFSETQRNKGNFPGRFSGRQFSNSRSEMNVSTLELGDSALYLCASSLATSQETQYFGPGTRLLVL.

The rearrangement joins TRBV7-9 to TRBJ2-3, with D uncertain. The CDR3 consists of 12 residues. V lost 9 bases, J lost 2 bases, and 9 bases lay in between. Germline CDR1 SEHNR, CDR2 FQNEAQ (reference sequence). The chain's CDR3 is CARNSITDTQYF. In DNA form, the CDR3 reads TGTGCCAGAAACTCAATCACAGATACGCAGTATTTT.

The chain combines TRBV2 with TRBJ1-3; D gene uncertain. Trimming took off 3 bases at V and 1 base at J, with 7 bases between the two ends. The CDR3 is made up of 14 amino acids. The germline gives CDR1 SNHLY, CDR2 FYNNEI. CDR3 sequence (DNA): TGTGCCAGCAGTGAGTGGGGATCTGGAAACACCATATATTTT. As protein: CASSEWGSGNTIYF.

This clone was picked up one time. The chain carries TRBV6-6 and TRBJ2-1; tentatively, D is TRBD2 (6 bases). The germline gives CDR1 MNHNY, CDR2 SVGAGI (reference sequence). V was cut by 5 bases and J by 12 bases, with 14 bases left in between. The CDR3 contains 12 residues. This CDR3 reads CASSTQLAAQFF. CDR3 coding DNA: TGTGCCAGCAGTACCCAACTAGCCGCGCAGTTCTTC.

V is TRBV7-3 and J is TRBJ2-1; 9 nucleotides match TRBD1. This CDR3 comprises 16 residues. After removal of 3 bases from V and 6 bases from J, the junction contained 9 bases not matched to a gene. The V gene's germline CDR1 is SGHTA and CDR2 FQGTGA. Written as DNA, the CDR3 is TGTGCCAGCAGCTTTGGCCCATTGACAGGGGGCAATGAGCAGTTCTTC. This gives the protein CASSFGPLTGGNEQFF.

The chain carries TRBV6-6 and TRBJ1-5; the D is unclear. Germline CDR1 is MNHNY and CDR2 is SVGAGI (reference sequence). With 2 bases removed from V and 5 bases from J, the gap between germline ends came to 10 bases. This CDR3 has 14 amino acids. CDR3 in amino acids: CASSYPDRYQPQHF. The CDR3 coding sequence is TGTGCCAGCAGTTACCCGGACCGGTATCAGCCCCAGCATTTT.

The genes are TRBV27 and TRBJ2-2; D is possibly TRBD2 (6 bases). The CDR3 loop spans 14 amino acids. With 4 bases removed from V and 4 bases from J, the gap between germline ends came to 10 bases. Germline V gene lookup returns CDR1 MNHEY and CDR2 SMNVEV (reference sequence). Here the CDR3 DNA reads TGTGCCAGCAGTTGGGACTCCAGCACCGGGGAGCTGTTTTTT. It yields the protein CASSWDSSTGELFF.

The V call is TRBV19, the J call TRBJ2-7, with 7 positions matching TRBD2. V trimming: 6 bases; J trimming: 0 bases; junction bases outside the gene matches: 8. This CDR3 comprises 15 residues. CDR1 is LNHDA and CDR2 is SQIVND in the germline V gene (reference sequence). CDR3 sequence (DNA): TGTGCCAGTAGCCTAGCGGCTTCGAGCTCCTACGAGCAGTACTTC. Residues: CASSLAASSSYEQYF.

The chain carries TRBV28 and TRBJ1-6; 8 nucleotides agree with TRBD1. The CDR3 covers 15 residues. CDR1 MDHEN and CDR2 SYDVKM come from the germline V gene. Unmatched junction bases numbered 10, after V lost 4 bases and J lost 11 bases. CDR3: CASSSLDRDGAPLHF. The CDR3 nucleotides are TGTGCCAGCAGTTCGCTGGACAGGGATGGTGCACCCCTCCACTTT. Looking up the rest from reference TRBV28 and TRBJ1-6 gives the full variable domain: DVKVTQSSRYLVKRTGEKVFLECVQDMDHENMFWYRQDPGLGLRLIYFSYDVKMKEKGDIPEGYSVSREKKERFSLILESASTNQTSMYLCASSSLDRDGAPLHFGNGTRLTVT.

J is TRBJ2-7 and V is TRBV21-1; no check of the table's D call, TRBD2, against the DNA was made. TRBV21-1 counts as a pseudogene. The CDR3 is 17 residues long. Written as DNA, the CDR3 is TGTGCCAGCAGCACCCCGGAGGAACTAGATTCTGCCTACGAGCAGTACTTC. It specifies CASSTPEELDSAYEQYF.

CDR3: CASSPGTNYNEQFF. The DNA for the CDR3 is TGTGCCAGCAGCCCAGGGACTAACTACAATGAGCAGTTCTTC. The chain combines TRBV11-3 with TRBJ2-1; 7 bases match TRBD2. The CDR3 covers 14 residues. Per the germline V gene, CDR1 is SGHNT and CDR2 is YENEEA. V dropped 5 bases and J dropped 3; count of bases not matched to a gene: 4.

The chain links TRBV2 to TRBJ2-2; no definite D call. Germline V gives CDR1 SNHLY, CDR2 FYNNEI. The CDR3 spans 18 residues. V lost 0 bases to trimming and J lost 0 bases, with 14 bases between them. The CDR3 nucleotides read TGTGCCAGCAGTGAAGCGCTTGGCGGATTCGCGAACACCGGGGAGCTGTTTTTT. This encodes CASSEALGGFANTGELFF.

The chain is built from TRBV11-2 and TRBJ2-7; D perhaps matches TRBD2 (7 bases). Trimming shortened V by 0 bases and J by 6 bases, and 12 bases separated the two germline ends. The CDR3 has 14 amino acids. Germline CDR1 reads SGHAT; CDR2 reads FQNNGV. CDR3 sequence (DNA): TGTGCCAGCAGCTTAGAGGGGGGGGGCGCCGAGCAGTACTTC. As protein: CASSLEGGGAEQYF.

The chain combines TRBV6-1 with TRBJ2-5; D is ambiguous. V dropped 8 bases and J dropped 2 bases, with 9 bases sitting between them. The CDR3 consists of 12 residues. Per the germline V gene, CDR1 is MNHNS and CDR2 is SASEGT. As DNA, the CDR3 is TGTGCCAGCTTGAGGCAGCAAGAGACCCAGTACTTC. It is translated as CASLRQQETQYF.

This chain links TRBV7-8 with TRBJ1-5, with TRBD1 matching over 8 bases. The V segment lost 5 bases and the J segment 3 bases; nucleotides outside the gene matches: 6. This CDR3 is 15 amino acids long. Germline CDR1 reads SGHVS; CDR2 reads FQNEAQ. The DNA for the CDR3 is TGTGCCAGCAGCCTAGACAGGGGACCCAATCAGCCCCAGCATTTT. It encodes CASSLDRGPNQPQHF.

This rearrangement joins TRBV27 to TRBJ2-1; D perhaps matches TRBD1 (7 bases). V was pared by 6 bases and J by 7 bases, with 19 bases between. This CDR3 has 15 amino acids. Per germline, CDR1 MNHEY and CDR2 SMNVEV (reference sequence). CDR3 nucleotides: TGTGCCAGCAGATTCAACAGGGGCGGGGATAATGAGCAGTTCTTC. Residues: CASRFNRGGDNEQFF.